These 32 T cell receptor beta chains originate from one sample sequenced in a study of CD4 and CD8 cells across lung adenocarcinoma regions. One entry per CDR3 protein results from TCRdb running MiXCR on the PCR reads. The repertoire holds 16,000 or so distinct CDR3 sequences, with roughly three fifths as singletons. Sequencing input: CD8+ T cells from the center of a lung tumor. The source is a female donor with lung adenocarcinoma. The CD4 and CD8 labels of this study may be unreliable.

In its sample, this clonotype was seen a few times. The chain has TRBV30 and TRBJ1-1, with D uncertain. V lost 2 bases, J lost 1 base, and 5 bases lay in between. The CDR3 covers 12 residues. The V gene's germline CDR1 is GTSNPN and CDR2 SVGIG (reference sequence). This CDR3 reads CAWSKTNTEAFF. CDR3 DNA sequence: TGTGCCTGGAGTAAGACGAACACTGAAGCTTTCTTT.

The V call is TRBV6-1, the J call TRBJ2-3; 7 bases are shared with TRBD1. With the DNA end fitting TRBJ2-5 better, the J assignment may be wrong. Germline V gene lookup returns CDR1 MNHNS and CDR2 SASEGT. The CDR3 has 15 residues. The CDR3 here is CASTNRGRGPETQYF. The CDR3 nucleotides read TGTGCCAGCACCAACAGGGGCAGGGGCCCAGAGACCCAGTACTTC.

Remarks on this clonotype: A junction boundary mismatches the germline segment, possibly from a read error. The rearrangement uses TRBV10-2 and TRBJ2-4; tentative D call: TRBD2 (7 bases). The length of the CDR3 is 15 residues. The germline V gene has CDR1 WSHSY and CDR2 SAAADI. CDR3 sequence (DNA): TGCGCCAGCTCGTGGGCGGGGGCCCGCACAGACATTCAGTATTTC. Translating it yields CASSWAGARTDIQYF.

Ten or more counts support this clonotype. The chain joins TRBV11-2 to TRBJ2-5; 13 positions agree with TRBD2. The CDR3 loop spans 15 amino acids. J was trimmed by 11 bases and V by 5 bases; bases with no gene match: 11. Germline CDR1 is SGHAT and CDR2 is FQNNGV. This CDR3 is CASSPLAGGVREQYF. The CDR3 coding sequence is TGTGCCAGCAGCCCACTAGCGGGGGGGGTTCGGGAGCAGTACTTC.

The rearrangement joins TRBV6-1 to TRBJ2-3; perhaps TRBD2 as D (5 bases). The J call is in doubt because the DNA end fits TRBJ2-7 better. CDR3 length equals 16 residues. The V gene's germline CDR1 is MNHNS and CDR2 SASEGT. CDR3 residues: CASSPCGLSTKDTQYF. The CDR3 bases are TGTGCCAGCAGTCCCTGCGGGCTCTCAACCAAAGATACGCAGTACTTC.

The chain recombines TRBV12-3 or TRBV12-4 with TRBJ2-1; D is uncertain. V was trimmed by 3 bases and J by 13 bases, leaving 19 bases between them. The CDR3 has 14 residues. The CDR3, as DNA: TGTGCCAGCAGTTTGGGCTGGAACCGAGAGACCCAGTTCTTC. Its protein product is CASSLGWNRETQFF.

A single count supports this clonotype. The CDR3 region is CGGWGLCAKNIQYF. The CDR3 nucleotides are TGCGGCGGCTGGGGGCTGTGTGCCAAAAACATTCAGTACTTC. The V and J genes are TRBV10-2 and TRBJ2-4; tentative D call: TRBD1 (6 bases). The germline gives CDR1 WSHSY, CDR2 SAAADI. The CDR3 covers 14 residues.

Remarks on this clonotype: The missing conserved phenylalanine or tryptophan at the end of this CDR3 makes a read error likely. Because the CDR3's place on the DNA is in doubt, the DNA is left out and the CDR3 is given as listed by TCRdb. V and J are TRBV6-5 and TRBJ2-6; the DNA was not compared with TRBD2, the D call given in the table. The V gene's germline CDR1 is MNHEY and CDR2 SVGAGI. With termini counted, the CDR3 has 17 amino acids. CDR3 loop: CASRFSGTSGNEQFFGA.

This CDR3 is CARSVTGSLAFF. DNA for the CDR3: TGTGCCAGAAGCGTCACGGGGTCATTAGCTTTCTTT. The chain links TRBV5-3 to TRBJ1-1, with unresolved D. TRBV5-3 qualifies as an ORF whose function is uncertain. The CDR3 consists of 12 residues. V shed 4 bases and J shed 10 bases, with 14 bases lying between them.

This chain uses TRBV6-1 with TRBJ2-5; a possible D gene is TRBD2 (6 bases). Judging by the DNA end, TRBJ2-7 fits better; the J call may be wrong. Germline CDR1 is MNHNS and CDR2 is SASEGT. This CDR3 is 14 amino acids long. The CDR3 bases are TGTGCCAGCAGTGAATTGGGGGGAACCTACGAGCAGTACTTC. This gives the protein CASSELGGTYEQYF.

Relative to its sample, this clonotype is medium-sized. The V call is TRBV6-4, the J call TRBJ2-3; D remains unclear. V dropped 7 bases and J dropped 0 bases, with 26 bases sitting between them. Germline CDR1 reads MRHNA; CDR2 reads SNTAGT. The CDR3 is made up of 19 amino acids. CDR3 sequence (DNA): TGTGCCAGCATTAACGGGTGGCCATATGCTGCTGCTAGCACAGATACGCAGTATTTT. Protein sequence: CASINGWPYAAASTDTQYF.

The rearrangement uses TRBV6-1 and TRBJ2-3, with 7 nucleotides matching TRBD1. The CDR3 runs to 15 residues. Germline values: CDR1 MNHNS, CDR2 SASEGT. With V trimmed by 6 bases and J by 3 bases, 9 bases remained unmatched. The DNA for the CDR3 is TGTGCCAGCAGCCGTGACAGGGTCGGAACAGATACGCAGTATTTT. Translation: CASSRDRVGTDTQYF.

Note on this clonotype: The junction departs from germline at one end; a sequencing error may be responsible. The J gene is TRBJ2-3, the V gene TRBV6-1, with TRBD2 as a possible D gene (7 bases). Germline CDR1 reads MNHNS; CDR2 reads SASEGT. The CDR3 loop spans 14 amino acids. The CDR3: CGSRGVGGKNIQYF. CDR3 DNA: TGTGGCAGCAGGGGAGTCGGGGGGAAAAATATTCAGTATTTC.

CDR3 nucleotide sequence: TGTGCCAGCAGTCCGCTGGGGAGCAATCAGCCCCAGCATTTT. The encoded protein is CASSPLGSNQPQHF. This chain uses TRBV6-1 with TRBJ1-5; D is unresolved. CDR3 length: 14 residues. In germline, CDR1 is MNHNS, CDR2 SASEGT. Trimming pared 5 bases from V and 1 base from J, leaving 9 bases between.

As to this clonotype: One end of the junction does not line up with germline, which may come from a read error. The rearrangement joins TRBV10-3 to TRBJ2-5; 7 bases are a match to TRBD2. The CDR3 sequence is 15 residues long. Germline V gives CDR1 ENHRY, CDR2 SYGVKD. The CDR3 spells CAAGLGGGSPETQYF. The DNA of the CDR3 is TGTGCCGCGGGCCTTGGGGGAGGGAGCCCAGAGACCCAGTATTTC.

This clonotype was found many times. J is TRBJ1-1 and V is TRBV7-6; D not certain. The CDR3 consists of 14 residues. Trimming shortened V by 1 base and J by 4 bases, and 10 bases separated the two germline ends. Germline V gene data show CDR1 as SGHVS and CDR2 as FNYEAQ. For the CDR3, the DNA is TGTGCCAGCAGCTTAGAAATCCCGGGCACTGAAGCTTTCTTT. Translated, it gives CASSLEIPGTEAFF.

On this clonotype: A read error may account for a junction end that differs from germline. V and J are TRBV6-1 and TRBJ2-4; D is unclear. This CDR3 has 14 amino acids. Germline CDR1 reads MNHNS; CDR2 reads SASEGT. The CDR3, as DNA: TGTGCCGGCAGGCGGCTGTGGGCCACAGACACTCAGTACTTT. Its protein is CAGRRLWATDTQYF.

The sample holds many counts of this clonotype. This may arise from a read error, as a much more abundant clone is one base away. CDR3 DNA: TGTGCCAGCAGCGTAGCGGGGGGCGGCCAAGAGACCCAGTTCTTC. Its protein product is CASSVAGGGQETQFF. This chain links TRBV6-1 with TRBJ2-1, with 10 bases that match TRBD2. V gave up 6 bases and J gave up 13 bases; unmatched junction bases: 15. Germline CDR1 is MNHNS and CDR2 is SASEGT. The CDR3 length is 15 residues.

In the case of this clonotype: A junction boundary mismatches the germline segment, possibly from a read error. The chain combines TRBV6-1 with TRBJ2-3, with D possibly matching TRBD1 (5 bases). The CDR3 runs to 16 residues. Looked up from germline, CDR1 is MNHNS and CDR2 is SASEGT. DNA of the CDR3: TGTGCCAGCACCGCCCTGGGCTGGTGGGGCACAAACATGCAGTATTTC. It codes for CASTALGWWGTNMQYF.

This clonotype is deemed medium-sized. The CDR3 nucleotides are TGTGCCAGCAGGGTCACCGGGGAATTCACCGGGGAGCTGTTTTTT. This translates into CASRVTGEFTGELFF. The V call is TRBV6-1, the J call TRBJ2-2, with D perhaps TRBD2 (5 bases). Germline V gives CDR1 MNHNS, CDR2 SASEGT. Trimming stripped 6 bases from V and 4 bases from J, with 15 bases between. This CDR3 is 15 amino acids long.

CDR3: CASSYRDVRTYEQYF. CDR3 nucleotide sequence: TGTGCCAGCAGTTACCGGGACGTGCGAACCTACGAGCAGTACTTC. The chain carries TRBV6-5 and TRBJ2-5, with D perhaps matching TRBD1 or TRBD2 (5 bases each). The J call may be faulty, since TRBJ2-7 better matches the DNA end. This CDR3 is built from 15 residues. The V gene's germline CDR1 is MNHEY and CDR2 SVGAGI.

The CDR3 DNA sequence: TGTGCCAGCACGGGGCTGGGGGGGTGGGGCACAGATACGCAGTACTTC. Protein: CASTGLGGWGTDTQYF. This chain links TRBV6-1 with TRBJ2-3, with TRBD2 matching 7 bases. The J call may be wrong; the DNA end is better matched by TRBJ2-7. Germline CDR1 and CDR2: MNHNS and SASEGT. This CDR3 has 16 residues.

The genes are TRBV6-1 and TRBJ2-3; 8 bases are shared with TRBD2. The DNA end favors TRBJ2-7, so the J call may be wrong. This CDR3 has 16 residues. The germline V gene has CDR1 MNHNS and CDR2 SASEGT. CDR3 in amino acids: CASSPSGLPTKNTQYF. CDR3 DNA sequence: TGTGCCAGCAGTCCTAGCGGGCTGCCAACCAAAAATACGCAGTACTTC.

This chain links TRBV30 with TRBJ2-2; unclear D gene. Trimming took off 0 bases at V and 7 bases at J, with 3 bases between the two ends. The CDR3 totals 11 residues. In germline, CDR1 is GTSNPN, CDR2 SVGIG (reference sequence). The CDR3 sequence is CAWSVGGELFF. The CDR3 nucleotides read TGTGCCTGGAGTGTGGGCGGGGAGCTGTTTTTT.

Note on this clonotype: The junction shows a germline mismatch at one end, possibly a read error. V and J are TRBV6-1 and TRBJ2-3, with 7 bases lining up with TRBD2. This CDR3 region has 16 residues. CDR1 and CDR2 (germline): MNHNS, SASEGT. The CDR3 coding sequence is TGTGCCAGCAGGGGTAGCGGGCGCCCAGCCCAAGATACGCAGTATTTC. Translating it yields CASRGSGRPAQDTQYF.

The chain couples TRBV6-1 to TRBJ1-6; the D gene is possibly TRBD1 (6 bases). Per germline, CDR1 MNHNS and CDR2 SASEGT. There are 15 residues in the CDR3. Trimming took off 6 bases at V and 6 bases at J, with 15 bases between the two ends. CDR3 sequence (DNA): TGTGCCAGCAGGCCCTACAGCAGGGGTAATTCACCCCTCCACTTT. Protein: CASRPYSRGNSPLHF.

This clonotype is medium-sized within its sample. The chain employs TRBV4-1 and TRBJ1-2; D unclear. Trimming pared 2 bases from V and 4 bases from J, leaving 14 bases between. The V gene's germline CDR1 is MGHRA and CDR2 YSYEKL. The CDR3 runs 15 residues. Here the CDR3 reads CASSQKRWEPYGYTF. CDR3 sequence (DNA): TGCGCCAGCAGCCAAAAGAGGTGGGAGCCCTATGGCTACACCTTC.

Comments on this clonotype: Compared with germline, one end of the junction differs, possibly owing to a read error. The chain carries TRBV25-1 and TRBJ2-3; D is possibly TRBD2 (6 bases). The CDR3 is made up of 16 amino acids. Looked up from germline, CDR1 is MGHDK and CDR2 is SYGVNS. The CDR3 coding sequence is TGTGCCAGCGGGGGATACGGGGGACGTGGACCAGATACCCAGTACTTT. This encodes CASGGYGGRGPDTQYF.

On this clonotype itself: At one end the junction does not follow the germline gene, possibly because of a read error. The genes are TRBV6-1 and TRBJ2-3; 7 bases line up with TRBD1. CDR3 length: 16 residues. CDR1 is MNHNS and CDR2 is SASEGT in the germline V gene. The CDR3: CASRARGQSAKDTQYF. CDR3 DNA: TGTGCCAGCCGTGCTAGGGGGCAGTCAGCCAAAGATACGCAGTATTTC.

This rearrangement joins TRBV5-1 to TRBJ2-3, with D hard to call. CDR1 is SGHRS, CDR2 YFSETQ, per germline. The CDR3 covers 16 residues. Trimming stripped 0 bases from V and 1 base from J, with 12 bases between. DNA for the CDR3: TGCGCCAGCAGCTTGGAAGGACCCCTGGGCACAGATACGCAGTATTTT. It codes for CASSLEGPLGTDTQYF.

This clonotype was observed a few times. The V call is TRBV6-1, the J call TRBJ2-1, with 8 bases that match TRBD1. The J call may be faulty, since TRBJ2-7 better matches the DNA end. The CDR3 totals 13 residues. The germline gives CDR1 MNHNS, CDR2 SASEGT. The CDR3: CASSPLDRGEQYF. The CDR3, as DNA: TGTGCCAGCAGCCCCCTCGACAGGGGCGAGCAGTACTTC.

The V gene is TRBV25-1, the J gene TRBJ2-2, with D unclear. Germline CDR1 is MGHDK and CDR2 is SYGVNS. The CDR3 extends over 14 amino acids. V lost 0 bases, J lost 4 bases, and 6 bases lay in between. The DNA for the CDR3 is TGTGCCAGCAGTGAATATAAAGCCACCGGGGAGCTGTTTTTT. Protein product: CASSEYKATGELFF.